The clone carrying this T cell receptor (beta chain) was seen a single time. immunoSEQ v3.0 was run at survey level. Clones were sequenced by immunoSEQ multiplex PCR, and TCRdb holds only the in-frame ones, with some missing. The sample lists 15,000 or so clones; around 81% were seen once. This CDR3 spans 16 amino acids. Deletions cut 5 bases from V and 6 bases from J, with 20 bases between. Germline CDR1 and CDR2: SGDLS and YYNGEE. The source of the sample is a study of long-term antiretroviral therapy in people with HIV. The source material was unsorted PBMCs, sampled 0.3 years before starting antiretroviral therapy. The gene calls are TRBV9 and TRBJ2-2; possible D gene TRBD1, 5 bases. The source of this sequence is a man in his fifties or sixties with HIV. As DNA, the CDR3 is TGTGCCAGCAGTGAAGGGGTTAGCCTCATGGCCGGGGAGCTGTTTTTT. It encodes CASSEGVSLMAGELFF. Variable domain in full (rest from reference TRBV9 and TRBJ2-2): DSGVTQTPKHLITATGQRVTLRCSPRSGDLSVYWYQQSLDQGLQFLIQYYNGEERAKGNILERFSAQQFPDLHSELNLSSLELGDSALYFCASSEGVSLMAGELFFGEGSRLTVL.